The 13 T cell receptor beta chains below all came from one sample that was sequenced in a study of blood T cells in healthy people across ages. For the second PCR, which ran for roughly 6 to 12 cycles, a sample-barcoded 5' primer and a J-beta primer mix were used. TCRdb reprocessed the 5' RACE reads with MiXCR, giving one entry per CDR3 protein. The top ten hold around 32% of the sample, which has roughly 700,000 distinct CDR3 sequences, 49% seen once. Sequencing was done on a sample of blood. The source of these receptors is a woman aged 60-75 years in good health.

The CDR3 sequence is CASSHRDGETQYF. The CDR3, as DNA: TGTGCCAGCAGTCACCGGGACGGGGAGACCCAGTACTTC. The chain combines TRBV27 with TRBJ2-5, with D possibly being TRBD1 or TRBD2 (5 bases each). V lost 5 bases and J 5 bases, leaving 12 bases between the germline ends. Germline V gives CDR1 MNHEY, CDR2 SMNVEV (reference sequence). The CDR3 has 13 amino acids.

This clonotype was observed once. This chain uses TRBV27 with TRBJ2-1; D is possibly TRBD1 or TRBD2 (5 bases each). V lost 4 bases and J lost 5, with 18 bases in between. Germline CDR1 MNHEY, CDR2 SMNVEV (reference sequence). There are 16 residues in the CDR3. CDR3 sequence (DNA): TGTGCCAGCAGTTCCTCCGGGACGGAGCACGACAATGAGCAGTTCTTC. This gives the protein CASSSSGTEHDNEQFF.

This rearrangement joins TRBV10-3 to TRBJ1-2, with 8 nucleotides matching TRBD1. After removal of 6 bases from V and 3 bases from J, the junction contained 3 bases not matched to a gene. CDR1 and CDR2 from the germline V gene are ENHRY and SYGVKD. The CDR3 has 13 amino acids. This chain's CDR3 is CAISQDRDYGYTF. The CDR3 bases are TGTGCCATCAGCCAGGACAGGGACTATGGCTACACCTTC.

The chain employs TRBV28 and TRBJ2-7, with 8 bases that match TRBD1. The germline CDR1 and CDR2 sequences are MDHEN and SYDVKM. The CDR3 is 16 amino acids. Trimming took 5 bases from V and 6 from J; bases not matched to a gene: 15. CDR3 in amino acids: CASSPPDRGKRAEQYF. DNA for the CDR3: TGTGCCAGCAGTCCTCCCGACAGGGGCAAGCGGGCCGAGCAGTACTTC.

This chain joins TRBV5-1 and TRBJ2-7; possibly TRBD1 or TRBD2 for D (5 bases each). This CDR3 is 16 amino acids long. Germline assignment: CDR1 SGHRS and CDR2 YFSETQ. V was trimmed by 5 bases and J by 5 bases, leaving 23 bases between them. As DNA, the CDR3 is TGCGCCAGCAGTTCCGACCGGGACCCGGTCGCCCACGAGCAGTACTTC. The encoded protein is CASSSDRDPVAHEQYF.

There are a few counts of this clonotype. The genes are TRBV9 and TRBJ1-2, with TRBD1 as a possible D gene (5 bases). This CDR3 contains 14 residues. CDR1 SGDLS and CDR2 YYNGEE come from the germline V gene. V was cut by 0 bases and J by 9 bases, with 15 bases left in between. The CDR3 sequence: CASSVDGGTMSYTF. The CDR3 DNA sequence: TGTGCCAGCAGCGTAGACGGAGGGACTATGAGCTACACCTTC. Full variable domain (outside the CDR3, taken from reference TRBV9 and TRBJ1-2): DSGVTQTPKHLITATGQRVTLRCSPRSGDLSVYWYQQSLDQGLQFLIQYYNGEERAKGNILERFSAQQFPDLHSELNLSSLELGDSALYFCASSVDGGTMSYTFGSGTRLTVV.

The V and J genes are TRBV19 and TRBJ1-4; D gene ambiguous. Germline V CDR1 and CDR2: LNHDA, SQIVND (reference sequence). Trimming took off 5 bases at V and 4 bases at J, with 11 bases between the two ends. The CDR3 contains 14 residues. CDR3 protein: CASSVGAYNEKLFF. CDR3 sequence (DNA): TGTGCCAGTAGTGTCGGAGCGTATAATGAAAAACTGTTTTTT.

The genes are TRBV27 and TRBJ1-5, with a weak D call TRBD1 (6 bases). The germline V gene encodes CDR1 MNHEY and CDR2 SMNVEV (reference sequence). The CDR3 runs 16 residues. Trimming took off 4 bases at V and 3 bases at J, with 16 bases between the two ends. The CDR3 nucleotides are TGTGCCAGCAGTTCCCAAACAGGGACGGCCAATCAGCCCCAGCATTTT. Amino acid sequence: CASSSQTGTANQPQHF.

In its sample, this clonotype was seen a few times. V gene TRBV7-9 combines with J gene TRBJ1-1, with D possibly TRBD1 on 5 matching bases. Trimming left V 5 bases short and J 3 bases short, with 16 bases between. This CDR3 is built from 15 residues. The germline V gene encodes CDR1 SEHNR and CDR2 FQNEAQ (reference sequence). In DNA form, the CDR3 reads TGTGCCAGCAGCCACCGGGCAGGGTGGGACACTGAAGCTTTCTTT. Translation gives CASSHRAGWDTEAFF. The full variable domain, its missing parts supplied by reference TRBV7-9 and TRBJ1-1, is DTGVSQNPRHKITKRGQNVTFRCDPISEHNRLYWYRQTLGQGPEFLTYFQNEAQLEKSRLLSDRFSAERPKGSFSTLEIQRTEQGDSAMYLCASSHRAGWDTEAFFGQGTRLTVV.

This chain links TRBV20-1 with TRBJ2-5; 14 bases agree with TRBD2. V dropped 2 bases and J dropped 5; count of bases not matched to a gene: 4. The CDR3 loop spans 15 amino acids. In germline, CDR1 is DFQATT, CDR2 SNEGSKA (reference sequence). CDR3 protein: CSARRGLAGAETQYF. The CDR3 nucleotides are TGCAGTGCTAGACGGGGACTAGCGGGAGCGGAGACCCAGTACTTC.

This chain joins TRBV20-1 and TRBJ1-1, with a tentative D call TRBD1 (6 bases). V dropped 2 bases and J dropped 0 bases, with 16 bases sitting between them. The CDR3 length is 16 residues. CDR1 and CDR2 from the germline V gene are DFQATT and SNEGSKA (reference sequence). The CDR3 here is CSARPSLTGMNTEAFF. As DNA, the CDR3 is TGCAGTGCTAGACCCTCTCTTACAGGGATGAACACTGAAGCTTTCTTT.

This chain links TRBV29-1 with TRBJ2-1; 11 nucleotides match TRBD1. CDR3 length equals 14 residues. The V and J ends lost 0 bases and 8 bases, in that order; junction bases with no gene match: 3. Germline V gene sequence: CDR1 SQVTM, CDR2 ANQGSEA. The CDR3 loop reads CSVEDWGQGDEQFF. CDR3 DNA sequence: TGCAGCGTTGAAGATTGGGGACAGGGGGATGAGCAGTTCTTC.

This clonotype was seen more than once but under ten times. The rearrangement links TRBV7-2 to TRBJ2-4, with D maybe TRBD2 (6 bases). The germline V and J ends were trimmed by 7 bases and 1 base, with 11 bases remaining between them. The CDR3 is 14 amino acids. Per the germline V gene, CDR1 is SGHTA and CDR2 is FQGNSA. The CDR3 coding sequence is TGTGCCAGCACCGTGGGGGGTGCCAAAAACATTCAGTACTTC. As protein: CASTVGGAKNIQYF.